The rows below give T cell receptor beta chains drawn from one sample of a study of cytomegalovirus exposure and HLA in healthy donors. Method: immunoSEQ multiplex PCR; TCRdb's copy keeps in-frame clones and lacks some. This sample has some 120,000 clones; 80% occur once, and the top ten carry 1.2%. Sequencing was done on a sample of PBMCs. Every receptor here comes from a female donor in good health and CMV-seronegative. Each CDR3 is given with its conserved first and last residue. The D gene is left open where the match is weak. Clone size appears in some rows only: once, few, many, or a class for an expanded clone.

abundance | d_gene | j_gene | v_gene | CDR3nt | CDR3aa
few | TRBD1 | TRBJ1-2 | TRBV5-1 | TGCGCCAGCAGGCCCGGGACAGGGGACTATGGCTACACCTTC | CASRPGTGDYGYTF
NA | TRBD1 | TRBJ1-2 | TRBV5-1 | TGCGCCAGCAGCTTACAGGGGAACTATGGCTACACCTTC | CASSLQGNYGYTF
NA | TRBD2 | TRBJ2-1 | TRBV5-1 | TGCGCCAGCAGCTTGGAACTAGCGGGAGAATCCTACAATGAGCAGTTCTTC | CASSLELAGESYNEQFF
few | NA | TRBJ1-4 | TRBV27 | TGTGCCAGCACCACCCTGGGAGGGACTGAAAAACTGTTTTTT | CASTTLGGTEKLFF
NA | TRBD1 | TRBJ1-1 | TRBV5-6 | TGTGCCAGCAGCTTAGCCGGGACAGGGGTCACTGAAGCTTTCTTT | CASSLAGTGVTEAFF
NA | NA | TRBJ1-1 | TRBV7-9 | TGTTCCAGCAGCCTCGGGGTCGCTGAAGCTTTCTTT | CSSSLGVAEAFF
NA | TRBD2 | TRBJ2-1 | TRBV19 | TGTGCCAGTAGTATAGAGACTAGCGGGAGTAATGAGCAGTTCTTC | CASSIETSGSNEQFF
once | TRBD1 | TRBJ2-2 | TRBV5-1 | TGCGCCAGCAGACCCACAGGGGGCGCCGACACCGGGGAGCTGTTTTTT | CASRPTGGADTGELFF
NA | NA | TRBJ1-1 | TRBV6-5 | TGTGCCAGCAGTTACAGGGGCAGCTACACTGAAGCTTTCTTT | CASSYRGSYTEAFF
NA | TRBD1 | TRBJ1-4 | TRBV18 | TGTGCCAGCTCACCACCGGGGACAGCCCATAATGAAAAACTGTTTTTT | CASSPPGTAHNEKLFF
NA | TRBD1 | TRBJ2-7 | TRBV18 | TGTGCCAGCTCAATCCGGGACAGGGGCTACGAGCAGTACTTC | CASSIRDRGYEQYF
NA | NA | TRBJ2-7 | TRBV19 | TGTGCCAGTAGTCCCGCGGGAATCTCCTACGAGCAGTACTTC | CASSPAGISYEQYF
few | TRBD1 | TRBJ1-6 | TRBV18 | TGTGCCAGCTCTCCTCGACAGGGTTTAGGCTCACCCCTCCACTTT | CASSPRQGLGSPLHF
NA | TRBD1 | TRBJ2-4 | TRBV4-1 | TGCGCCAGCAGCCAAGGAGCAGGGGGAAAAGTTTTGGCCAAAAACAGTCAGTACTTC | CASSQGAGGKVLAKNSQYF
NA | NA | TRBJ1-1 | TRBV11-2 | TGTGCCAGCAGCGGAGAGATTAGAGCTTTCTTT | CASSGEIRAFF
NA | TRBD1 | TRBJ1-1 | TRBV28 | TGTGCCAGCCTCCAGACAGGGATCGGAGCTTTCTTT | CASLQTGIGAFF
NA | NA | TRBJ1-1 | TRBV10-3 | TGTGCCATCAGTGAGCACAGGGTGGGCTCCGCTGAAGCTTTCTTT | CAISEHRVGSAEAFF
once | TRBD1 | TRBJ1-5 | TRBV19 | TGTGCCAGTAGTATAAAGGGGGCGCCGGCCCAGCCCCAGCATTTT | CASSIKGAPAQPQHF
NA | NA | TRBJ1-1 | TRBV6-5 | TGTGCCAGCAGTTACTCGAGGCAGAACACTGAAGCTTTCTTT | CASSYSRQNTEAFF
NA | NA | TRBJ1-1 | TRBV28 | TGTGCCAGCACTAACGGAGGGAGGAACACTGAAGCTTTCTTT | CASTNGGRNTEAFF
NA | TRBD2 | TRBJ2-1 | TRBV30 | TGTGCCTGGAGTGTACCGGGCGGGGGGGCCGCTGAGCAGTTCTTC | CAWSVPGGGAAEQFF
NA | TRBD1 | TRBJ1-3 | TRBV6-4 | TGTGCCAGCAGGCCCCCCGGGGACAGAACTCTCTCTGGAAACACCATATATTTT | CASRPPGDRTLSGNTIYF
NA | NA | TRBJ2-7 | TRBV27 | TGTGCCAGCAGCGGCCTCCCTACAGTCTACGAGCAGTACTTC | CASSGLPTVYEQYF